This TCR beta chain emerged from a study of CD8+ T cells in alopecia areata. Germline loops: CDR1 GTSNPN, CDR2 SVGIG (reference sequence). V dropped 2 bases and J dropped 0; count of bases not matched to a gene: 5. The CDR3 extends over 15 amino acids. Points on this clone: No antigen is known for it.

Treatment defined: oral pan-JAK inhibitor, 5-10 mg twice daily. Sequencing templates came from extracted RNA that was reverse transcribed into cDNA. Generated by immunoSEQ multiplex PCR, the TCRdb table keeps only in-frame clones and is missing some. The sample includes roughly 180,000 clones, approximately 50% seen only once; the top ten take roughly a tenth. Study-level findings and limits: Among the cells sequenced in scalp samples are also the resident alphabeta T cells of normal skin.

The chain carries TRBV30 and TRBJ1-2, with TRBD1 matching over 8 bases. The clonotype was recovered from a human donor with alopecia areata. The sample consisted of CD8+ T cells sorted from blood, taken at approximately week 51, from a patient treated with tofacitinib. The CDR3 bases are TGTGCCTGGAGTATAGCGGGACAGGCTAACTATGGCTACACCTTC. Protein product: CAWSIAGQANYGYTF.